These 19 T cell receptor beta chains originate from one sample sequenced in a study of a mutant IDH1 vaccine in newly diagnosed glioma. Time point meaning: baseline, week 1 (first vaccination visit). Stated treatment: pre-vaccination baseline after standard-of-care therapy. Clones were read by immunoSEQ multiplex PCR, and TCRdb kept only the in-frame ones, dropping some. The table has 30,000 to 35,000 clones, approximately 86% seen once. The sequencing here drew on PBMCs, taken from a glioma patient treated with radiotherapy, temozolomide or both. All receptors derive from a woman between 40 and 55 years old with glioma.

The chain employs TRBV30 and TRBJ1-4; 7 bases map to TRBD1. The length of the CDR3 is 17 residues. Germline loops: CDR1 GTSNPN, CDR2 SVGIG (reference sequence). J was trimmed by 0 bases and V by 3 bases; bases with no gene match: 10. The DNA of the CDR3 is TGTGCCTGGAGGGGCAGGGGGAATAGTGCAACTAATGAAAAACTGTTTTTT. Translating it yields CAWRGRGNSATNEKLFF.

This clone was counted a few times. V usage is TRBV11-2 and J usage is TRBJ1-5; D perhaps matches TRBD1 (5 bases). Trimming removed 1 base from V and 9 bases from J, with 13 bases in between. CDR3 size: 14 residues. Germline V gene sequence: CDR1 SGHAT, CDR2 FQNNGV. The CDR3 DNA reads as TGTGCCAGCAGCTTAGGTCGAGGGGCTGGGCCCCAGCATTTT. Its protein is CASSLGRGAGPQHF.

This chain uses TRBV2 with TRBJ2-5; D may be TRBD2 (6 bases). CDR3 length equals 14 residues. Trimming cost V 7 bases and J 1 base, with 13 bases left between them. Germline lookup yields CDR1 SNHLY and CDR2 FYNNEI. The CDR3 loop is CASNLRDSQETQYF. In DNA form, the CDR3 reads TGTGCCAGCAACCTCCGGGACTCCCAAGAGACCCAGTACTTC.

This chain uses TRBV7-9 with TRBJ1-1; 8 bases match TRBD1. CDR3 length equals 14 residues. J lost 4 bases, V lost 4 bases, and 5 bases had no gene match. Germline V gives CDR1 SEHNR, CDR2 FQNEAQ (reference sequence). The CDR3 loop is CASSSQDRATEAFF. The CDR3, as DNA: TGTGCCAGCAGCTCCCAGGACAGGGCCACTGAAGCTTTCTTT.

The V gene is TRBV9, the J gene TRBJ2-3, with 14 positions matching TRBD2. In germline, CDR1 is SGDLS, CDR2 YYNGEE. The CDR3 covers 17 residues. J lost 6 bases, V lost 2 bases, and 8 bases had no gene match. The CDR3 protein is CASSVGPGLAGEDTQYF. The CDR3 DNA reads as TGTGCCAGCAGCGTGGGACCGGGACTAGCGGGAGAGGATACGCAGTATTTT.

The chain combines TRBV6-5 with TRBJ2-7; a possible D gene is TRBD2 (5 bases). CDR1 and CDR2 from the germline V gene are MNHEY and SVGAGI. The CDR3 length is 14 residues. The V end was cut by 2 bases, the J end by 2 bases, with 10 bases between. The CDR3, as DNA: TGTGCCAGCAGTTACAGATCCGGGACCTACGAGCAGTACTTC. This encodes CASSYRSGTYEQYF.

In its sample, this clone was seen once. Here the CDR3 reads CAWSRSNQPQHF. The DNA for the CDR3 is TGTGCCTGGAGTAGGAGCAATCAGCCCCAGCATTTT. The chain has TRBV30 and TRBJ1-5; D gene ambiguous. Germline V gene data show CDR1 as GTSNPN and CDR2 as SVGIG (reference sequence). Trimming removed 2 bases from V and 1 base from J, with 3 bases in between. The CDR3 spans 12 residues.

The J gene is TRBJ2-7, the V gene TRBV7-9; 7 nucleotides line up with TRBD1. The V segment lost 5 bases and the J segment 3 bases; nucleotides outside the gene matches: 13. Germline V lookup: CDR1 SEHNR, CDR2 FQNEAQ (reference sequence). The length of the CDR3 is 16 residues. DNA of the CDR3: TGTGCCAGCAGCCCCGGACCGGGACAGAGGGTCTACGAGCAGTACTTC. Its protein product is CASSPGPGQRVYEQYF.

The rearrangement uses TRBV10-3 and TRBJ2-7, with TRBD2 matching 9 bases. CDR3 length equals 15 residues. Germline V gene lookup returns CDR1 ENHRY and CDR2 SYGVKD. The junction had 8 bases not matched to a gene; V was cut back by 6 bases and J by 2 bases. The CDR3 is CAISSGTSRTYEQYF. CDR3 DNA: TGTGCCATCAGCTCTGGGACTAGCAGGACCTACGAGCAGTACTTC.

The rearrangement links TRBV10-2 to TRBJ2-7, with D perhaps matching TRBD1 (7 bases). V dropped 7 bases and J dropped 5 bases, with 12 bases sitting between them. Looked up from germline, CDR1 is WSHSY and CDR2 is SAAADI. CDR3 length: 12 amino acids. The CDR3 reads CASKPGGHEQYF. CDR3 DNA: TGCGCCAGCAAGCCAGGGGGGCACGAGCAGTACTTC.

The chain couples TRBV2 to TRBJ1-5; D is undetermined. The CDR3 is 15 residues long. In germline, CDR1 is SNHLY, CDR2 FYNNEI. V gave up 7 bases and J gave up 3 bases, with 16 bases separating them. The DNA of the CDR3 is TGTGCCAGCAAGGAAAGCCTCCGCGTCAATCAGCCCCAGCATTTT. It translates to CASKESLRVNQPQHF. The variable domain in full, completed from reference TRBV2 and TRBJ1-5, reads EPEVTQTPSHQVTQMGQEVILRCVPISNHLYFYWYRQILGQKVEFLVSFYNNEISEKSEIFDDQFSVERPDGSNFTLKIRSTKLEDSAMYFCASKESLRVNQPQHFGDGTRLSIL.

This clone was detected once. V is TRBV7-2 and J is TRBJ2-7; D ambiguous. The CDR3 spans 13 residues. The germline CDR1 and CDR2 sequences are SGHTA and FQGNSA. V shed 4 bases and J shed 0 bases, with 7 bases lying between them. CDR3 sequence: CASSSSSSYEQYF. Written as DNA, the CDR3 is TGTGCCAGCAGCTCTTCGAGCTCCTACGAGCAGTACTTC.

The chain uses TRBV7-9 and TRBJ1-2; D unclear. Germline V CDR1 and CDR2: SEHNR, FQNEAQ (reference sequence). V lost 5 bases to trimming and J lost 7 bases, with 20 bases between them. This CDR3 has 15 residues. CDR3 protein: CASSPGSNSPLGYTF. CDR3 sequence (DNA): TGTGCCAGCAGCCCCGGGTCCAATTCCCCCCTTGGCTACACCTTC.

The chain links TRBV4-1 to TRBJ2-7, with 9 bases that match TRBD2. The CDR3 has 15 amino acids. The germline CDR1 and CDR2 sequences are MGHRA and YSYEKL. V was clipped by 4 bases and J by 1 base; unmatched bases: 5. The CDR3 spells CASSRGGRGSYEQYF. CDR3 in DNA: TGCGCCAGCAGCCGTGGCGGGAGGGGATCCTACGAGCAGTACTTC.

The CDR3 DNA reads TGTGCCAGCAGATATCGACGGAGAATGAACACTGAAGCTTTCTTT. Its protein is CASRYRRRMNTEAFF. This chain connects TRBV6-5 to TRBJ1-1; D ambiguous. CDR1 MNHEY and CDR2 SVGAGI come from the germline V gene. Trimming cost V 6 bases and J 0 bases, with 14 bases left between them. The CDR3 sequence is 15 residues long.

The chain joins TRBV7-2 to TRBJ2-1, with D maybe TRBD2 (6 bases). The CDR3 is 14 residues long. Germline loops: CDR1 SGHTA, CDR2 FQGNSA. V was clipped by 3 bases and J by 10 bases, with 16 bases between them. The CDR3 loop is CASSFGTVLAEQFF. The DNA of the CDR3 is TGTGCCAGCAGCTTCGGGACTGTCCTGGCGGAGCAGTTCTTC.

This rearrangement joins TRBV9 to TRBJ1-1; D is perhaps TRBD1 (5 bases). Trimming removed 0 bases from V and 4 bases from J, with 13 bases in between. The CDR3 length is 15 residues. The germline V gene encodes CDR1 SGDLS and CDR2 YYNGEE. The CDR3 reads CASSVVSGMGTEAFF. The CDR3 nucleotides read TGTGCCAGCAGCGTAGTTTCAGGGATGGGCACTGAAGCTTTCTTT.

The V call is TRBV27, the J call TRBJ1-6; D is perhaps TRBD1 (6 bases). With 3 bases removed from V and 7 bases from J, the gap between germline ends came to 13 bases. CDR1 is MNHEY and CDR2 is SMNVEV in the germline V gene (reference sequence). This CDR3 is 15 amino acids long. The CDR3 DNA is TGTGCCAGCAGTTTTGGGACAAGGACAAATTCACCCCTCCACTTT. Translation gives CASSFGTRTNSPLHF.

The chain is built from TRBV7-9 and TRBJ1-1; no clear D gene. This CDR3 comprises 15 residues. V was shortened by 5 bases and J by 2 bases, with 15 bases between the two germline ends. Per the germline V gene, CDR1 is SEHNR and CDR2 is FQNEAQ (reference sequence). The CDR3 protein is CASSGRHLGNTEAFF. The DNA for the CDR3 is TGTGCCAGCAGCGGGCGACACCTCGGAAACACTGAAGCTTTCTTT.